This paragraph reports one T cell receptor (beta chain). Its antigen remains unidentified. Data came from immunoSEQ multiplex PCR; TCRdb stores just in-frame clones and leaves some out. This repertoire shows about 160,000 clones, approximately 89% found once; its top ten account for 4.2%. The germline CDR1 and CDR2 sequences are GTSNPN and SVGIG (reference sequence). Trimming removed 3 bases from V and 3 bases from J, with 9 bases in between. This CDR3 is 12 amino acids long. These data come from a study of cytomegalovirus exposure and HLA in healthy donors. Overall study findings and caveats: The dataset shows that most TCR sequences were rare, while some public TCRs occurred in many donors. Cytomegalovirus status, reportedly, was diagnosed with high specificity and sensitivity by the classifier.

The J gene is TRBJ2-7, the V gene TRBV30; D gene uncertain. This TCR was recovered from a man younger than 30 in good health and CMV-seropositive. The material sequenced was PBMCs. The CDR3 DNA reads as TGTGCCTGGAGGGGCTACAGCTACGAGCAGTACTTC. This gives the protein CAWRGYSYEQYF.